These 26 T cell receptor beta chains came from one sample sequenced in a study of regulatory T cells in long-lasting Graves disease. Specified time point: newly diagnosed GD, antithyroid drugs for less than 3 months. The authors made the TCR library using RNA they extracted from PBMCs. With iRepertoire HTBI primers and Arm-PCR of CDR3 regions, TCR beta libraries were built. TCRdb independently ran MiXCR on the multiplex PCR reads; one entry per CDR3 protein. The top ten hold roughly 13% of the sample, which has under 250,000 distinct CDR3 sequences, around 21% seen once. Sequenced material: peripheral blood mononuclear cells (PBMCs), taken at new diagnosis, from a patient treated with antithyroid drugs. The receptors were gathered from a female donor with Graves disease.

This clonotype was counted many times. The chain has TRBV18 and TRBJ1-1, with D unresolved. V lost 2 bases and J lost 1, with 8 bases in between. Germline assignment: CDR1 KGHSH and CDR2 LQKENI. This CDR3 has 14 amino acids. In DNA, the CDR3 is TGTGCCAGCTCACCAGCAGAGCAGAACACTGAAGCTTTCTTT. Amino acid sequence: CASSPAEQNTEAFF.

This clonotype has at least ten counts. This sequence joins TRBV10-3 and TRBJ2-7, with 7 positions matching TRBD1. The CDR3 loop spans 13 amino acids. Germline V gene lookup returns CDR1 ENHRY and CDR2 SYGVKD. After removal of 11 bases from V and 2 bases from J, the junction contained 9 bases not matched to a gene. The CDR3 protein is CAARQGQAYEQYF. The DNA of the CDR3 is TGTGCCGCCCGACAGGGTCAGGCCTACGAGCAGTACTTC.

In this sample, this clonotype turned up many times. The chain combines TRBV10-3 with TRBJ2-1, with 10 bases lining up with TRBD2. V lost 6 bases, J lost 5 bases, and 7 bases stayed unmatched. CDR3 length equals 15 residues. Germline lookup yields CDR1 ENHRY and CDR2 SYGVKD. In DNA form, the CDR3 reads TGTGCCATCAGGGGAGCGGGGGGGCGGGACAATGAGCAGTTCTTC. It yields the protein CAIRGAGGRDNEQFF.

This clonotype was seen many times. The CDR3, as DNA: TGTGCCAGCAGTTACTCGATTTCGGGGGCCGGGGAGCTGTTTTTT. It is translated as CASSYSISGAGELFF. This chain joins TRBV6-2 or TRBV6-3 and TRBJ2-2; D is perhaps TRBD2 (6 bases). V lost 0 bases and J 6 bases, leaving 11 bases between the germline ends. The length of the CDR3 is 15 residues. Germline values: CDR1 MNHEY, CDR2 SVGEGT.

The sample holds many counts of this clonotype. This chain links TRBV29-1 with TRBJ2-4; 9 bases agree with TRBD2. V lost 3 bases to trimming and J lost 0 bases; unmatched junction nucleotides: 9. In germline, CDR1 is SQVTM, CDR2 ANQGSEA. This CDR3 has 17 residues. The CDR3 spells CSVEFQRGELAKNIQYF. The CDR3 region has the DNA TGCAGCGTTGAGTTTCAGCGGGGGGAGCTAGCCAAAAACATTCAGTACTTC.

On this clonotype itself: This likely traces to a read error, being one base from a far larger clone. The CDR3 here is CAGRGSGGYEQYF. CDR3 in DNA: TGTGCCGGCAGGGGTAGCGGGGGGTACGAGCAGTACTTC. V is TRBV7-2 and J is TRBJ2-4, with 10 bases fitting TRBD2. The J call may be faulty, since TRBJ2-7 better matches the DNA end. Germline V gene lookup returns CDR1 SGHTA and CDR2 FQGNSA. The CDR3 is made up of 13 amino acids.

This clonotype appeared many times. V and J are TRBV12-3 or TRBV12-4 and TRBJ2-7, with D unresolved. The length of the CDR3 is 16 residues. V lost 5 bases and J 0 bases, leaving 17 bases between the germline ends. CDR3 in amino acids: CASSPGGPQDSYEQYF. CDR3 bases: TGTGCCAGCAGTCCAGGCGGTCCTCAGGACTCCTACGAGCAGTACTTC.

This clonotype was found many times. The CDR3 sequence is CASREIAGSRSGANVLTF. The CDR3, as DNA: TGTGCCAGCAGGGAGATAGCGGGATCCAGATCTGGGGCCAACGTCCTGACTTTC. The V call is TRBV7-9, the J call TRBJ2-6, with TRBD2 matching 8 bases. Germline V CDR1 and CDR2: SEHNR, FQNEAQ (reference sequence). The CDR3 contains 18 residues. J gave up 1 base and V 6 bases, and 11 bases lay outside the gene matches.

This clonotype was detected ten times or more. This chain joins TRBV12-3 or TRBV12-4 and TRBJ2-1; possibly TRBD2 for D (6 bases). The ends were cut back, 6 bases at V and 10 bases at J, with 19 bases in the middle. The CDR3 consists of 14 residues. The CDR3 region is CASSPYPAGREQFF. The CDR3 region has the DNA TGTGCCAGCAGCCCATACCCCGCGGGGAGGGAGCAGTTCTTC.

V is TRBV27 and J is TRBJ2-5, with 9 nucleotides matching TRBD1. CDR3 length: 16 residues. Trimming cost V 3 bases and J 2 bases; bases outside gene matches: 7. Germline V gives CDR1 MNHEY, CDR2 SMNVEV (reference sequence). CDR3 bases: TGTGCCAGCAGTTTCGGGACAGGGCGTTTACAAGAGACCCAGTACTTC. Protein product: CASSFGTGRLQETQYF.

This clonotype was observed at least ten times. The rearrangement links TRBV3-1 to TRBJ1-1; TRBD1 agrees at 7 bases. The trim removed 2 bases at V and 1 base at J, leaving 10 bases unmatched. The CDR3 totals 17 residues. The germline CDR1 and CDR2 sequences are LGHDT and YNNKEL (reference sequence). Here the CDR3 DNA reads TGTGCCAGCAGCCAACCCTGGAGGGGGCAGAAGAACACTGAAGCTTTCTTT. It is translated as CASSQPWRGQKNTEAFF.

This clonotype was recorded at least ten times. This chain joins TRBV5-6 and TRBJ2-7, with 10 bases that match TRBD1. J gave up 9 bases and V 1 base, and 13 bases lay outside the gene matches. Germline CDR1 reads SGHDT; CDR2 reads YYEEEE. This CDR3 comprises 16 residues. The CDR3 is CASSLTPGQGTWGQYF. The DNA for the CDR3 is TGTGCCAGCAGCTTGACTCCGGGACAGGGGACGTGGGGGCAGTACTTC.

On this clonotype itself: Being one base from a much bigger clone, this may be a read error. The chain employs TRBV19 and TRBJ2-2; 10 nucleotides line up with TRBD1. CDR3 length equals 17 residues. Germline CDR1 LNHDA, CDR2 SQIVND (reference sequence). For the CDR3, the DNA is TGTACCAGTAGTATTCCGGGACAGGGGCTTAGAACCGGGGAGCTGTTTTTT. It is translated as CTSSIPGQGLRTGELFF. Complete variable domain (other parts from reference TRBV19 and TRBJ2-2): DGGITQSPKYLFRKEGQNVTLSCEQNLNHDAMYWYRQDPGQGLRLIYYSQIVNDFQKGDIAEGYSVSREKKESFPLTVTSAQKNPTAFYLCTSSIPGQGLRTGELFFGEGSRLTVL.

The DNA of the CDR3 is TGTGCCAGCAGCTTGAGGCTAGCGGGGGCAGCTTACAATGAGCAGTTCTTC. This encodes CASSLRLAGAAYNEQFF. The J gene is TRBJ2-1, the V gene TRBV5-6, with 10 bases aligning to TRBD2. The V and J ends lost 1 base and 4 bases, in that order; junction bases with no gene match: 8. Per the germline V gene, CDR1 is SGHDT and CDR2 is YYEEEE. The CDR3 has 17 residues.

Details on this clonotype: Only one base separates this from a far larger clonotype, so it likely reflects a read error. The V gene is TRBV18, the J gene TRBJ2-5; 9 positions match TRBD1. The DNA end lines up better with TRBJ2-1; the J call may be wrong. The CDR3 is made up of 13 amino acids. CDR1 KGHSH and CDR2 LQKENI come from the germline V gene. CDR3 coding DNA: TGTGCCAGCTCATGGGACAGGGCCAATGAGCAGTTCTTC. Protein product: CASSWDRANEQFF.

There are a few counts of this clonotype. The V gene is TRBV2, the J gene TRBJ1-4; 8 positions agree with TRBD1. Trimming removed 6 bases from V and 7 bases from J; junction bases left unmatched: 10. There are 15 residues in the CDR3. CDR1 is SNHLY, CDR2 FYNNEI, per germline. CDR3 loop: CASSYQGARGEKLFF. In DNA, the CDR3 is TGTGCCAGCAGCTACCAGGGGGCACGTGGTGAAAAACTGTTTTTT.

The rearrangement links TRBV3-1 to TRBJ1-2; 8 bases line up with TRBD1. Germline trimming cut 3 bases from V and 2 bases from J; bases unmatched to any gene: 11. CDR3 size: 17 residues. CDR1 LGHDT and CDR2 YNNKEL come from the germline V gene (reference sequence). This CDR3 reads CASSQEDRGGGNYGYTF. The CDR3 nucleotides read TGTGCCAGCAGCCAGGAAGACAGGGGCGGCGGGAACTATGGCTACACCTTC.

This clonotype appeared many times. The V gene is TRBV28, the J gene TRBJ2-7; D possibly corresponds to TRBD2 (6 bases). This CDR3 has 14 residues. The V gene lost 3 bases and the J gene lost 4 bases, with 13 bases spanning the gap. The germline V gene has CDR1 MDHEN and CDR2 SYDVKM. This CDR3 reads CASSFAGTEYEQYF. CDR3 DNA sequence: TGTGCCAGCAGTTTTGCGGGAACGGAGTACGAGCAGTACTTC.

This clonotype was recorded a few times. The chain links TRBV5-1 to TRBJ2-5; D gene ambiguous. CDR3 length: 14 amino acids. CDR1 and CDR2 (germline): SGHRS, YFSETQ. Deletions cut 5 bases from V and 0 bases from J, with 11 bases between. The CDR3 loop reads CASRVLTYQETQYF. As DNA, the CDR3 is TGCGCCAGCAGGGTTCTGACGTACCAAGAGACCCAGTACTTC.

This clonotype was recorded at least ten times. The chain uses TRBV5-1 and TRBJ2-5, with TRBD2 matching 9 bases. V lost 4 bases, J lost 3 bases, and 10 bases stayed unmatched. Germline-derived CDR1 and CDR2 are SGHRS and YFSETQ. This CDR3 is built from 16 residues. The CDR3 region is CASSPTRGGTEETQYF. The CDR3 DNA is TGCGCCAGCAGCCCGACGCGGGGGGGGACCGAAGAGACCCAGTACTTC.

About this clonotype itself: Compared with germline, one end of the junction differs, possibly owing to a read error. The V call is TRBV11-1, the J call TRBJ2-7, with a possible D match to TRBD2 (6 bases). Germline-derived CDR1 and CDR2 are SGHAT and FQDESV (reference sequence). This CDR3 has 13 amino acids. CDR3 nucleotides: TGCGCCAGCAGCCGACTAGGCTGGGACGAGCAGTACTTC. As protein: CASSRLGWDEQYF.

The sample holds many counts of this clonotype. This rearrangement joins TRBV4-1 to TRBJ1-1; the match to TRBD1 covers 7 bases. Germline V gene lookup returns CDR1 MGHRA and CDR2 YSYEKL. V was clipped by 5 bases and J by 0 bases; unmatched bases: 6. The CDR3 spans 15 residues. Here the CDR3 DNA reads TGCGCCAGCAGCTTTGACAGGGAAATGAACACTGAAGCTTTCTTT. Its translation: CASSFDREMNTEAFF.

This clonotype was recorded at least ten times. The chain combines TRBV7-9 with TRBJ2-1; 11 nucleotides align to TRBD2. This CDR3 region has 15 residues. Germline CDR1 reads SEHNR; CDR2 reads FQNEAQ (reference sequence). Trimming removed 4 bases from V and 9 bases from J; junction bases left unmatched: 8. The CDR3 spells CASSSTSGGTFEQFF. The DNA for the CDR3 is TGTGCCAGCAGCTCTACTAGCGGGGGCACCTTTGAGCAGTTCTTC.

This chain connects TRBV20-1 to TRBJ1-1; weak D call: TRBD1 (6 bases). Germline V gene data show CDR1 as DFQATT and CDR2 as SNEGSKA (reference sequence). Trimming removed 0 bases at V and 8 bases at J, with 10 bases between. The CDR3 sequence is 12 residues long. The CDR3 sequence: CSARDYREEAFF. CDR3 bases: TGCAGTGCTAGAGATTACAGGGAGGAAGCTTTCTTT.

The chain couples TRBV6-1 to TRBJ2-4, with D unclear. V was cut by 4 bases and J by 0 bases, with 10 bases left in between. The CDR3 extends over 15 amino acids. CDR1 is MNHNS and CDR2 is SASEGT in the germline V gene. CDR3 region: CASSGRVLAKNIQYF. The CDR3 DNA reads TGTGCCAGCAGTGGCCGAGTACTAGCCAAAAACATTCAGTACTTC.

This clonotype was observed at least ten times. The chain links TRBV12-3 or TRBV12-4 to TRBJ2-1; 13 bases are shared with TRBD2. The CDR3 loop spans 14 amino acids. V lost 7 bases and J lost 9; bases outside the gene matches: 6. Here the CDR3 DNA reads TGTGCCAGCAAACTAGCGGGAGGGCTCGGTGAGCAGTTCTTC. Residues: CASKLAGGLGEQFF.